Shown below are 6 T cell receptor beta chains from a single sample sequenced in a study of T cells after yellow fever vaccination. TCRdb ran MiXCR on the 5' RACE reads and lists one entry per CDR3 protein. The sample includes roughly 110,000 distinct CDR3 sequences, roughly 8.9% of them seen just once. Sequenced here: CD8+ T cells sorted from PBMCs, sampled 45 days after the yellow fever booster vaccination. The receptor set was obtained from a man aged 25 to 45 who received the YFV17D yellow fever vaccine.

A word on this clonotype: This may stem from a read error, because a much larger clone lies one nucleotide away. The rearrangement links TRBV6-1 to TRBJ2-5, with TRBD1 as a possible D gene (5 bases). Trimming removed 8 bases from V and 5 bases from J, with 15 bases in between. The CDR3 spans 13 residues. Germline V gene lookup returns CDR1 MNHNS and CDR2 SASEGT. DNA of the CDR3: TGTGCCAGCCGCCACGGACACATTGAGACCCAGTACTTC. Translated, it gives CASRHGHIETQYF.

This clonotype was seen repeatedly, ten times or more. The chain combines TRBV9 with TRBJ2-1; D is perhaps TRBD2 (5 bases). V dropped 3 bases and J dropped 0 bases, with 10 bases sitting between them. The CDR3 covers 15 residues. The germline gives CDR1 SGDLS, CDR2 YYNGEE. CDR3 DNA sequence: TGTGCCAGCAGCGGAAGCGGTAGCTCCTACAATGAGCAGTTCTTC. Translation: CASSGSGSSYNEQFF.

This clonotype has a count of ten or more. The chain uses TRBV4-3 and TRBJ2-5, with 8 bases fitting TRBD2. Trimming removed 0 bases from V and 1 base from J; junction bases left unmatched: 7. CDR1 LGHNA and CDR2 YSLEER come from the germline V gene. This CDR3 spans 17 amino acids. Written as DNA, the CDR3 is TGCGCCAGCAGCCAAGATTGGGTAGCGGGGTTCCAAGAGACCCAGTACTTC. It codes for CASSQDWVAGFQETQYF.

Regarding this clonotype: A much larger clone lies one base from this, so it may be a read error. This chain uses TRBV4-1 with TRBJ2-7; 11 bases agree with TRBD2. The CDR3 is made up of 15 amino acids. V lost 4 bases to trimming and J lost 3 bases; unmatched junction nucleotides: 5. CDR1 is MGHRA and CDR2 is YSYEKL in the germline V gene. Written as DNA, the CDR3 is TGCGCCAGCAGCCGAACGACTAGCGGGATCTACGAGCAGTACTTC. Residues: CASSRTTSGIYEQYF.

This clonotype came up a few times. V usage is TRBV6-5 and J usage is TRBJ2-6; 7 positions match TRBD2. The length of the CDR3 is 17 residues. Germline CDR1 reads MNHEY; CDR2 reads SVGAGI. The V segment lost 2 bases and the J segment 1 base; nucleotides outside the gene matches: 5. This CDR3 reads CASSYGGGLSGANVLTF. The DNA of the CDR3 is TGTGCCAGCAGTTACGGGGGGGGGTTATCTGGGGCCAACGTCCTGACTTTC.

This clonotype came up many times. The rearrangement joins TRBV9 to TRBJ1-2, with TRBD1 matching over 7 bases. The trim removed 3 bases at V and 0 bases at J, leaving 5 bases unmatched. This CDR3 contains 15 residues. The germline V gene encodes CDR1 SGDLS and CDR2 YYNGEE. CDR3 amino acids: CASSAGTVSNYGYTF. The CDR3 region has the DNA TGTGCCAGCAGCGCTGGGACAGTGTCTAACTATGGCTACACCTTC.